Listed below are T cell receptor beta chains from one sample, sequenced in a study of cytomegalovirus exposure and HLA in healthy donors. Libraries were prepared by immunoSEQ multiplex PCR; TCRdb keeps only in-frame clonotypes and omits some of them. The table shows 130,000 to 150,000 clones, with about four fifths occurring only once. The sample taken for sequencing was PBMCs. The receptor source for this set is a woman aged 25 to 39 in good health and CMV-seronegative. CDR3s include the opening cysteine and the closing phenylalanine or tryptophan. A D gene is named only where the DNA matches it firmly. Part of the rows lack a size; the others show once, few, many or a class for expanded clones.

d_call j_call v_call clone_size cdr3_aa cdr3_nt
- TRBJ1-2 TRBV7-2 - CASSLEWGGLYGYTF TGTGCCAGCAGCTTAGAATGGGGGGGGCTCTATGGCTACACCTTC
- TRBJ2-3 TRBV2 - CASRAQGSSSTDTQYF TGTGCCAGCAGGGCACAGGGTTCTTCTAGCACAGATACGCAGTATTTT
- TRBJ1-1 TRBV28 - CASSFRGSLNTEAFF TGTGCCAGCAGTTTTAGGGGCTCTCTTAACACTGAAGCTTTCTTT
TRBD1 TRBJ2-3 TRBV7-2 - CASSLRQGLRWDTDTQYF TGTGCCAGCAGCTTACGACAGGGGCTACGATGGGACACAGATACGCAGTATTTT
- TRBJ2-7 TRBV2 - CASRTTPKISYEQYF TGTGCCAGCAGGACGACACCTAAAATCTCCTACGAGCAGTACTTC
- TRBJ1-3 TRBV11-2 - CASRGGGGSSGNTIYF TGTGCCAGCAGGGGGGGTGGGGGTTCCTCTGGAAACACCATATATTTT
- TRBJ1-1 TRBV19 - CASSVREGTEAFF TGTGCCAGTAGTGTCAGGGAGGGCACTGAAGCTTTCTTT
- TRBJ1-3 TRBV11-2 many CASSSRLVGNTIYF TGTGCCAGCAGCTCCCGCCTAGTTGGAAACACCATATATTTT
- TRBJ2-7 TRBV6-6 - CASSYREMTYEQYF TGTGCCAGCAGTTACAGGGAGATGACCTACGAGCAGTACTTC
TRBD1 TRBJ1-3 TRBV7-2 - CASSPTGTGSGNTIYF TGTGCCAGCAGCCCCACAGGGACAGGGTCTGGAAACACCATATATTTT
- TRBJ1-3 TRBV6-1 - CASSEAPGGAGLVGNTIYF TGTGCCAGCAGTGAAGCACCGGGGGGGGCCGGACTGGTTGGAAACACCATATATTTT
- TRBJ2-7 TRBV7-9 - CASSPYDGSNYEQYF TGTGCCAGCAGCCCTTACGACGGGAGTAACTACGAGCAGTACTTC
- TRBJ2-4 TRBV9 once CASSVEGVAGRGAGKNIQYF TGTGCCAGCAGCGTAGAAGGGGTGGCGGGCAGGGGGGCAGGCAAAAACATTCAGTACTTC
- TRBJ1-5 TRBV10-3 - CAISDGGDQPQHF TGTGCCATCAGTGATGGGGGGGACCAGCCCCAGCATTTT
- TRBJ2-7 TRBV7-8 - CASSRTAFTPYEQYF TGTGCCAGCAGCCGGACAGCTTTTACCCCTTACGAGCAGTACTTC
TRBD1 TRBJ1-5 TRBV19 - CASSIRYGTGSQPQHF TGTGCCAGTAGTATACGGTACGGGACAGGGTCTCAGCCCCAGCATTTT
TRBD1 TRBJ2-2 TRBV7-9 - CASSSWTGLQSTGELFF TGTGCCAGCAGCTCATGGACAGGGCTTCAGAGCACCGGGGAGCTGTTTTTT